The source of this T cell receptor (beta chain) is a study of cytomegalovirus exposure and HLA in healthy donors. Looking at the study overall: The use of the same platform for the approximately 110 validation repertoires and the roughly 700 first-cohort repertoires was reported by a later analysis.

Study outcomes and limitations: High specificity and sensitivity for cytomegalovirus status were reported for the classifier. There were some public TCRs occurring in many donors, but most TCR sequences were rare. The tendency of first-cohort TCR clusters to co-occur in the 90 to 150 validation repertoires was the finding of a later analysis.

Sequenced by immunoSEQ multiplex PCR; TCRdb stores in-frame clones only, minus some. The sample records roughly 270,000 clones, around 89% being singletons. From germline, CDR1 is LGHNA and CDR2 YSLEER. This CDR3 is built from 15 residues. Trimming stripped 0 bases from V and 2 bases from J, with 10 bases between. In regard to this clone: Its antigen is currently unknown.

The chain uses TRBV4-3 and TRBJ1-2; tentatively, D is TRBD1 (5 bases). The source of this sequence is a woman under 30 in good health and CMV-seronegative. Sequencing input: PBMCs. The CDR3 DNA reads TGCGCCAGCAGCCAAGAAGGGGCGGCCAACTATGGCTACACCTTC. Residues: CASSQEGAANYGYTF.